Listed below are T cell receptor beta chains from one sample, sequenced in a study of T cells in Graves' hyperthyroidism and ophthalmopathy. TCRdb fed the multiplex PCR reads into MiXCR, producing one record per CDR3 protein. The profile shows some 500,000 distinct CDR3 sequences, around a quarter of them singletons. What was sequenced was blood. These receptors all come from a woman in her twenties or thirties with Graves' ophthalmopathy. The CDR3 runs from the conserved cysteine through the conserved F or W. The D gene is left open where the match is weak. Clone size, where shown, is once, few, many, or a class for clones that have expanded.

TRBJ1-6	TRBV20-1	few	14	.	CSARVREARSPLHF	TGCAGTGCTAGAGTGCGGGAAGCGAGGTCACCCCTCCACTTT
TRBJ1-1	TRBV6-1	.	14	.	CASSEELVNTEAFF	TGTGCCAGCAGTGAGGAACTCGTGAACACTGAAGCTTTCTTT
TRBJ2-2	TRBV6-5	.	15	.	CASSYLQGETGELFF	TGTGCCAGCAGTTACTTACAGGGAGAAACCGGGGAGCTGTTTTTT
TRBJ2-7	TRBV6-5	.	15	TRBD2	CASSLRAGVTYEQYF	TGTGCCAGCAGTCTACGAGCGGGGGTCACCTACGAGCAGTACTTC
TRBJ2-2	TRBV5-5	.	16	.	CASSLAQGPVTGELFF	TGTGCCAGCAGCTTGGCCCAGGGTCCCGTAACCGGGGAGCTGTTTTTT
TRBJ1-1	TRBV6-5	.	16	.	CASSYSKSRGNTEAFF	TGTGCCAGCAGTTACTCGAAAAGCCGGGGGAACACTGAAGCTTTCTTT
TRBJ1-2	TRBV10-3	.	15	.	CAISESSRGAGGYTF	TGTGCCATCAGTGAGTCCTCGAGGGGCGCGGGAGGCTACACCTTC
TRBJ1-2	TRBV24-1	many	15	TRBD1	CATSDHRTGDYGYTF	TGTGCCACCAGTGACCATAGGACAGGGGACTATGGCTACACCTTC
TRBJ1-5	TRBV12-3/TRBV12-4	.	14	.	CASSFGPLRGPQHF	TGTGCCAGCAGTTTCGGGCCTCTTCGGGGGCCCCAGCATTTT
TRBJ1-5	TRBV3-1	many	13	.	CASSQEGDRAQHF	TGTGCCAGCAGCCAAGAAGGGGATCGGGCCCAGCATTTT
TRBJ1-1	TRBV5-1	many	13	.	CASSLVRDTEAFF	TGCGCCAGCAGCTTGGTCAGGGATACTGAAGCTTTCTTT
TRBJ1-6	TRBV12-3/TRBV12-4	few	13	.	CASSLGMNSSLHF	TGTGCCAGCAGTTTAGGGATGAATTCATCCCTCCACTTT
TRBJ2-2	TRBV5-1	once	15	.	CASSFVVGSSGELFF	TGCGCCAGCAGCTTTGTCGTGGGGTCGAGCGGGGAGCTGTTTTTT
TRBJ2-7	TRBV20-1	.	14	.	CSARGRDGAYEQYF	TGCAGTGCTAGAGGACGGGACGGAGCCTACGAGCAGTACTTC
TRBJ2-4	TRBV5-1	few	15	.	CASSLVEGGKNIQYF	TGCGCCAGCAGCTTGGTGGAGGGGGGCAAAAACATTCAGTACTTC
TRBJ1-1	TRBV20-1	many	12	.	CSARRENTEAFF	TGCAGTGCTAGACGAGAGAACACTGAAGCTTTCTTT
TRBJ2-7	TRBV9	few	16	.	CASSSSRAESSYEQYF	TGTGCCAGCAGCTCCTCTAGGGCGGAGAGCTCCTACGAGCAGTACTTC
TRBJ1-1	TRBV18	.	16	.	CASSPQDGGAGTEAFF	TGTGCCAGCTCACCACAGGACGGAGGAGCTGGGACTGAAGCTTTCTTT
TRBJ2-7	TRBV4-3	many	13	TRBD1	CASSQGQGEKQYF	TGCGCCAGCAGCCAGGGACAGGGGGAAAAGCAGTACTTC
TRBJ2-2	TRBV12-3/TRBV12-4	many	13	.	CASRRGETGELFF	TGTGCCAGCAGAAGAGGGGAGACCGGGGAGCTGTTTTTT
TRBJ2-2	TRBV12-3/TRBV12-4	.	14	TRBD1	CASSEGQGSGELFF	TGTGCCAGCAGCGAAGGACAGGGCTCCGGGGAGCTGTTTTTT
TRBJ1-2	TRBV6-5	many	14	.	CASSYSRPNYGYTF	TGTGCCAGCAGTTATTCCAGACCTAACTATGGCTACACCTTC
TRBJ2-5	TRBV6-1	many	12	.	CASHRTQETQYF	TGTGCCAGTCACCGGACCCAAGAGACCCAGTACTTC
TRBJ1-2	TRBV6-5	many	15	.	CASSYSRGGGYGYTF	TGTGCCAGCAGTTACTCGCGGGGAGGTGGCTATGGCTACACCTTC
TRBJ2-7	TRBV6-1	.	16	.	CASSPFTARGGYEQYF	TGTGCCAGCAGCCCCTTCACGGCCCGGGGCGGCTACGAGCAGTACTTC
TRBJ2-7	TRBV28	many	14	.	CASSYTDSSYEQYF	TGTGCCAGCAGCTACACGGACAGCTCCTACGAGCAGTACTTC
TRBJ1-1	TRBV6-5	.	14	.	CASSYSSDPYQAFF	TGTGCCAGCAGTTACTCGTCCGATCCCTACCAAGCTTTCTTT
TRBJ2-7	TRBV6-5	.	14	.	CASSNRVSSYDQYF	TGTGCCAGCAGTAACCGGGTCAGCTCCTACGATCAGTACTTC
TRBJ2-2	TRBV7-2	many	15	.	CASSFGTWGAGELFF	TGTGCCAGCAGCTTTGGGACCTGGGGGGCCGGGGAGCTGTTTTTT
TRBJ2-7	TRBV7-8	few	14	.	CASSFHGADYEQYF	TGTGCCAGCAGCTTCCACGGGGCGGACTACGAGCAGTACTTC
TRBJ2-7	TRBV7-8	.	13	.	CASSPLRSYEQYF	TGTGCCAGCAGCCCCCTCCGGAGTTACGAGCAGTACTTC
TRBJ1-5	TRBV15	.	15	.	CATSADRWGGQPQHF	TGTGCCACCAGCGCCGACAGGTGGGGGGGTCAGCCCCAGCATTTT
TRBJ2-7	TRBV12-3/TRBV12-4	.	14	TRBD1	CASSETGWRYEQYF	TGTGCCAGCAGTGAGACAGGGTGGCGGTACGAGCAGTACTTC
TRBJ1-2	TRBV6-5	many	15	.	CASSYNGPLNYGYTF	TGTGCCAGCAGTTATAACGGACCGCTCAACTATGGCTACACCTTC
TRBJ2-7	TRBV6-1	.	14	TRBD1	CASSERDRWDEQYF	TGTGCCAGCAGTGAAAGGGACAGGTGGGACGAGCAGTACTTC
TRBJ1-5	TRBV20-1	many	15	.	CSARDKLRGHQPQHF	TGCAGTGCTAGAGATAAATTGAGGGGCCATCAGCCCCAGCATTTT